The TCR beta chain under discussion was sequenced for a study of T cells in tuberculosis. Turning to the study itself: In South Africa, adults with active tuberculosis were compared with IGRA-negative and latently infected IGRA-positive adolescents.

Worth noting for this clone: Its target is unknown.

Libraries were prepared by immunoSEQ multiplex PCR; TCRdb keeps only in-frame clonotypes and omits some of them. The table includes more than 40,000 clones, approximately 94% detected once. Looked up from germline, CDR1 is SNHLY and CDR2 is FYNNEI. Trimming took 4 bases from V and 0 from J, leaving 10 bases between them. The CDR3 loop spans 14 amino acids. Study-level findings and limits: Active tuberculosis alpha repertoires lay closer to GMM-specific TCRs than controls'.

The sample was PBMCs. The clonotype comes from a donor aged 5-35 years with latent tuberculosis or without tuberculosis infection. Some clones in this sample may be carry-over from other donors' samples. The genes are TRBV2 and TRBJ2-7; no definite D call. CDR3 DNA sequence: TGTGCCAGCAGTGTCGACACCAACTCCTACGAGCAGTACTTC. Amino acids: CASSVDTNSYEQYF. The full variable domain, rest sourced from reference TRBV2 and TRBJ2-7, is EPEVTQTPSHQVTQMGQEVILRCVPISNHLYFYWYRQILGQKVEFLVSFYNNEISEKSEIFDDQFSVERPDGSNFTLKIRSTKLEDSAMYFCASSVDTNSYEQYFGPGTRLTVT.